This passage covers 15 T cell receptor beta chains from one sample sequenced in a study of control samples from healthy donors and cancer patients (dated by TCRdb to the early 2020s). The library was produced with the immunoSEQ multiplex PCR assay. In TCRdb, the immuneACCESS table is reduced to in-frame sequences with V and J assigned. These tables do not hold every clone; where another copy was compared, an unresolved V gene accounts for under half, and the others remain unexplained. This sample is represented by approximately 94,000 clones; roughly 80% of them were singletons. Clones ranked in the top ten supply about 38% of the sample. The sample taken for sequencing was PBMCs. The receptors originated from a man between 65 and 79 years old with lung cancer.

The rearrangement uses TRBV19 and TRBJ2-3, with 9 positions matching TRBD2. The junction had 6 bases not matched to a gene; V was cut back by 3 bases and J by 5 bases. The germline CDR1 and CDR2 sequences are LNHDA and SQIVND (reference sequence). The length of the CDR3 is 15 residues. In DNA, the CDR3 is TGTGCCAGTAGTATTACGGCGGGGGGGGTAGATACGCAGTATTTT. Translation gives CASSITAGGVDTQYF.

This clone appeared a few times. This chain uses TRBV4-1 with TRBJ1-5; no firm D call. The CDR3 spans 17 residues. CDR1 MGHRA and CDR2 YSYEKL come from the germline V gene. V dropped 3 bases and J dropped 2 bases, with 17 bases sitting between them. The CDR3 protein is CASSQESRARGNQPQHF. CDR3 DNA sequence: TGCGCCAGCAGCCAGGAATCAAGGGCGCGGGGCAATCAGCCCCAGCATTTT.

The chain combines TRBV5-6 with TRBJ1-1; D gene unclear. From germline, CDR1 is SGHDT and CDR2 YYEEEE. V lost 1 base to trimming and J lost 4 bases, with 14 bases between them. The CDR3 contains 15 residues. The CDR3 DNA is TGTGCCAGCAGCTTGTTGACTAGCCCGAGCACTGAAGCTTTCTTT. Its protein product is CASSLLTSPSTEAFF.

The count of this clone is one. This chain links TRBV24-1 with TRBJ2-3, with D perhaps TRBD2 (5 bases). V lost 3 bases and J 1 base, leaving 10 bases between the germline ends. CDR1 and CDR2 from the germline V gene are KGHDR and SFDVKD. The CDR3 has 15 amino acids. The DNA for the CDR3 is TGTGCCACCAGTGATCCCGCGGGCCGCACAGATACGCAGTATTTT. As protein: CATSDPAGRTDTQYF.

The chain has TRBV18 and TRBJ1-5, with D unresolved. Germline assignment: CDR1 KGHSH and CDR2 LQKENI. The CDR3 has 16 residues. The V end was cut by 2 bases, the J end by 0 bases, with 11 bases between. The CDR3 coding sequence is TGTGCCAGCTCACCAGGCCTCCAAGCTAGCAATCAGCCCCAGCATTTT. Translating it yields CASSPGLQASNQPQHF.

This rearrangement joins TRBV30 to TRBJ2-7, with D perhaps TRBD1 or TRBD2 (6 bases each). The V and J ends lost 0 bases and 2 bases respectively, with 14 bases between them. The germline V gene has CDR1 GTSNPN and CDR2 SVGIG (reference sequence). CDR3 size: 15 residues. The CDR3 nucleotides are TGTGCCTGGAGTGTACGGGGGCCGACTACCTACGAGCAGTACTTC. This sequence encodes CAWSVRGPTTYEQYF. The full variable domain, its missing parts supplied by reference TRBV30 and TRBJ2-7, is SQTIHQWPATLVQPVGSPLSLECTVEGTSNPNLYWYRQAAGRGLQLLFYSVGIGQISSEVPQNLSASRPQDRQFILSSKKLLLSDSGFYLCAWSVRGPTTYEQYFGPGTRLTVT.

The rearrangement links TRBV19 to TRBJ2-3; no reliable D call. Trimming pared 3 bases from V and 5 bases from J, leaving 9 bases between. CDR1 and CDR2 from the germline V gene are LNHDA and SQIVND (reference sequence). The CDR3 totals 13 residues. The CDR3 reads CASSIDFQDTQYF. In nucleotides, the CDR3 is TGTGCCAGTAGTATTGATTTCCAAGATACGCAGTATTTT.

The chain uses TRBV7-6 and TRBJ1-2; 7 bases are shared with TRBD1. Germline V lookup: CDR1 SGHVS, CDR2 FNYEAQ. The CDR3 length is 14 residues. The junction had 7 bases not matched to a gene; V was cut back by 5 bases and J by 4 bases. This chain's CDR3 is CASSPQQGTYGYTF. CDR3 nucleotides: TGTGCCAGCAGCCCACAACAGGGGACCTATGGCTACACCTTC.

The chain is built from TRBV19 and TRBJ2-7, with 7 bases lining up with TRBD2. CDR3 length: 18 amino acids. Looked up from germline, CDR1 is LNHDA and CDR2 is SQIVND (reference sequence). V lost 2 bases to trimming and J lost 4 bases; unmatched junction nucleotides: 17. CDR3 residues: CASSINPGREAGDYEQYF. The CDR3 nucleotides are TGTGCCAGTAGTATAAACCCCGGTCGGGAGGCGGGGGATTACGAGCAGTACTTC.

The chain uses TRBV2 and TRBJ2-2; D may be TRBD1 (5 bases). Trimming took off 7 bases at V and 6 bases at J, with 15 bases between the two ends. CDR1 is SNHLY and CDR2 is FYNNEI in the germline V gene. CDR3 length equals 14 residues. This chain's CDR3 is CASKVTREAGELFF. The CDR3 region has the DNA TGTGCCAGCAAGGTCACCAGGGAAGCCGGGGAGCTGTTTTTT.

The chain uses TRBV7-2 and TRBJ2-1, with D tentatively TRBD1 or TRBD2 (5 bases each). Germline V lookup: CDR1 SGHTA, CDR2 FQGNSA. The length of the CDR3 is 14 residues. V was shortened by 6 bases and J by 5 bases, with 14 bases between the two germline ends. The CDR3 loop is CASRKTGAHNEQFF. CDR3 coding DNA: TGTGCCAGCAGAAAAACCGGGGCTCACAATGAGCAGTTCTTC.

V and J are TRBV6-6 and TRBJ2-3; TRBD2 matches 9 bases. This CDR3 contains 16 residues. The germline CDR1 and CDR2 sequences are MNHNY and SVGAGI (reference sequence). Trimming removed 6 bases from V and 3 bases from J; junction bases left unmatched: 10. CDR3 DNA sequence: TGTGCCAGCAGCTCCTCTAGCGGGGAACAGACAGATACGCAGTATTTT. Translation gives CASSSSSGEQTDTQYF.

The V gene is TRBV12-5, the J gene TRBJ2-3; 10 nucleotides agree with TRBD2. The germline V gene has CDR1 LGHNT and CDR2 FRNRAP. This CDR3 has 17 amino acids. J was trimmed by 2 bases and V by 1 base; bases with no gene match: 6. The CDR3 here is CASGLAIAGGFTDTQYF. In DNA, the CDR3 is TGTGCTAGTGGTTTGGCGATAGCGGGGGGATTCACAGATACGCAGTATTTT.

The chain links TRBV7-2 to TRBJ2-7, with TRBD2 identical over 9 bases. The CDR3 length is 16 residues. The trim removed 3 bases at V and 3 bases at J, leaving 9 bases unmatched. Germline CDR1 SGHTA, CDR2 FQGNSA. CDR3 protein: CASSFSLRGGRYEQYF. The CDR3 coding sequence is TGTGCCAGCAGCTTTTCCCTGCGGGGGGGCCGCTACGAGCAGTACTTC.

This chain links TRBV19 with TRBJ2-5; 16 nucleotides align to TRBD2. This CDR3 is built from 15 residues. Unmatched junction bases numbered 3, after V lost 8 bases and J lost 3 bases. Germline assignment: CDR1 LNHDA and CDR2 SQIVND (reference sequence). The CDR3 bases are TGTGCCAGTGGGACTAGCGGGGGGGGTGAAGAGACCCAGTACTTC. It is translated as CASGTSGGGEETQYF.